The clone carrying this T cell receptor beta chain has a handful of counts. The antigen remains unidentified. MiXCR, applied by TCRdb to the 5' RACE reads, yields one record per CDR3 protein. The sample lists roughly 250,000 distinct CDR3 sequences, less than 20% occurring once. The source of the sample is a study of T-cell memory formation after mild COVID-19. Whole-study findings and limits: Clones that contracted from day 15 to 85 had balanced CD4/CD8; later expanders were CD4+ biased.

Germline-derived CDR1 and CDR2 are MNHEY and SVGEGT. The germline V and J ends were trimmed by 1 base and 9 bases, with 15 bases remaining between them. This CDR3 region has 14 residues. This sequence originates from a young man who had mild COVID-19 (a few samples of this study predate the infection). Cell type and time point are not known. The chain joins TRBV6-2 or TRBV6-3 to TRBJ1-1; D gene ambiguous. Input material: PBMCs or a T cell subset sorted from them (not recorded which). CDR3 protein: CASSYFTEGKKAFF. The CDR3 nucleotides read TGTGCCAGCAGTTACTTTACAGAGGGAAAGAAAGCTTTCTTT.